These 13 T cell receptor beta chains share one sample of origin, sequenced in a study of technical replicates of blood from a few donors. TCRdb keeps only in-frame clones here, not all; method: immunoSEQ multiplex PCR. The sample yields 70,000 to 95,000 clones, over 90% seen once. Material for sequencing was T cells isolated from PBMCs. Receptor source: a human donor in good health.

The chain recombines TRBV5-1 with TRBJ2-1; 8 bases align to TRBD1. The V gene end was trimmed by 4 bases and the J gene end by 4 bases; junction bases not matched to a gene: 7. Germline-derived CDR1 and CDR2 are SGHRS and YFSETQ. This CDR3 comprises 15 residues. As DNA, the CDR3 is TGCGCCAGCAGCGGAGGGACAGGACTTTACAATGAGCAGTTCTTC. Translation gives CASSGGTGLYNEQFF.

CDR3 loop: CASSRDSSGNTIYF. In nucleotides, the CDR3 is TGTGCCAGCAGTAGGGACAGCTCTGGAAACACCATATATTTT. The V call is TRBV6-5, the J call TRBJ1-3; 7 nucleotides line up with TRBD1. CDR1 MNHEY and CDR2 SVGAGI come from the germline V gene. V trimming: 5 bases; J trimming: 0 bases; junction bases outside the gene matches: 1. This CDR3 is 14 amino acids long.

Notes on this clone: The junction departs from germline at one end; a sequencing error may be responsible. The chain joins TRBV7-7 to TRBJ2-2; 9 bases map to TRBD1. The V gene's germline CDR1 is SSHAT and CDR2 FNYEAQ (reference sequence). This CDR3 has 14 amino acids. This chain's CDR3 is CASSPGQGRGELFF. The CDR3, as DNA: TGTGCTAGCAGCCCGGGACAGGGCCGCGGGGAGCTGTTTTTT. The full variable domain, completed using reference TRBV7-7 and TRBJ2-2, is GAGVSQSPRYKVTKRGQDVTLRCDPISSHATLYWYQQALGQGPEFLTYFNYEAQPDKSGLPSDRFSAERPEGSISTLTIQRTEQRDSAMYRCASSPGQGRGELFFGEGSRLTVL.

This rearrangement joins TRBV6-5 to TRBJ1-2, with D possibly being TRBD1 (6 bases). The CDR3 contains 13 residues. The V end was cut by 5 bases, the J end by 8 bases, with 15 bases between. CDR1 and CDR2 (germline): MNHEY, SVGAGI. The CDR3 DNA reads TGTGCCAGCAGTAGAACAGGGCCCTACGGCTACACCTTC. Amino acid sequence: CASSRTGPYGYTF.

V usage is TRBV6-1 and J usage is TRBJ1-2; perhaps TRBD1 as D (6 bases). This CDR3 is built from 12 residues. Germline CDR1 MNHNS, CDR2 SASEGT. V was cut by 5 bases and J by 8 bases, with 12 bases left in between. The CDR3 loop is CASSPGARGYTF. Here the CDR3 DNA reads TGTGCCAGCAGTCCAGGGGCAAGGGGCTACACCTTC.

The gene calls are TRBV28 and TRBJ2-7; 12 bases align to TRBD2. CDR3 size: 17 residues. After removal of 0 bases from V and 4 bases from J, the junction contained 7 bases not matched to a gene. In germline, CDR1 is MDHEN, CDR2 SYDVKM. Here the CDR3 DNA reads TGTGCCAGCAGTTTATGGACTAGCGGGAGCTGGGGTTACGAGCAGTACTTC. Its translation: CASSLWTSGSWGYEQYF.

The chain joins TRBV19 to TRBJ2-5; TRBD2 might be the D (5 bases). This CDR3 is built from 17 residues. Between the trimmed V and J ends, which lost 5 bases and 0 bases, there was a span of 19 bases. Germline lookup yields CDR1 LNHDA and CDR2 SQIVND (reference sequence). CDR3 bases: TGTGCCAGTAGTGGAGAATTTGGGCGGGCGTACCAAGAGACCCAGTACTTC. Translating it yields CASSGEFGRAYQETQYF.

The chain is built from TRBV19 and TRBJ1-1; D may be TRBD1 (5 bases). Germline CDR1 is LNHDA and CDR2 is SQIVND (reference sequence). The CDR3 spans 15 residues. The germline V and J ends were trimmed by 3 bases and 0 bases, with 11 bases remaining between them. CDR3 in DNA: TGTGCCAGTAGTATCCAGGGAAATGTGAACACTGAAGCTTTCTTT. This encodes CASSIQGNVNTEAFF.

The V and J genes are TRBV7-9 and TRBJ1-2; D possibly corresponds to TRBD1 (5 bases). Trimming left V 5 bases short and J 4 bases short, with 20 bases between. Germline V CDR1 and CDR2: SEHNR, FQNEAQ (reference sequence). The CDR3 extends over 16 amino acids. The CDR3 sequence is CASSQSRAGQIYGYTF. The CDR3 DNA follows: TGTGCCAGCAGCCAGAGCAGGGCCGGTCAAATCTATGGCTACACCTTC.

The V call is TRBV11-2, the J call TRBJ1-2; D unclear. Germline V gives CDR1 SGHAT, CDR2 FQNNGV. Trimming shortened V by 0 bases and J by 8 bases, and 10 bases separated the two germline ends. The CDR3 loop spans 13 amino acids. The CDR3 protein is CASSLDGFRGYTF. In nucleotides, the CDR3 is TGTGCCAGCAGCTTAGACGGGTTCCGCGGCTACACCTTC.

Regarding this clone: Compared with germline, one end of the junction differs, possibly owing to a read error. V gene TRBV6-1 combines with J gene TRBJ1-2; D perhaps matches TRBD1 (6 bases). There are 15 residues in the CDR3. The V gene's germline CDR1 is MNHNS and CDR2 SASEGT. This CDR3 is CAGSRRGQGSYGYTF. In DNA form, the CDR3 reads TGTGCCGGCAGCAGGAGAGGCCAGGGGAGCTATGGCTACACCTTC.

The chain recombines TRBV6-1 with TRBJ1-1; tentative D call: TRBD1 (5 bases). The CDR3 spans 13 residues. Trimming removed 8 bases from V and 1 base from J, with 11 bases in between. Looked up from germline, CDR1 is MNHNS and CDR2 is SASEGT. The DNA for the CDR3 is TGTGCCAGCCGAGACAGAGCGAACACTGAAGCTTTCTTT. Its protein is CASRDRANTEAFF.

CDR3 sequence: CASSGRTGGLMGYTF. CDR3 nucleotide sequence: TGCGCCAGCAGCGGCAGGACAGGGGGTTTAATGGGGTACACCTTC. The chain carries TRBV5-1 and TRBJ1-2; 10 positions agree with TRBD1. J lost 11 bases, V lost 4 bases, and 14 bases had no gene match. Germline V gene data show CDR1 as SGHRS and CDR2 as YFSETQ. There are 15 residues in the CDR3.